This TCR beta chain emerged from a study of regulatory T cells in long-lasting Graves disease. J was trimmed by 5 bases and V by 5 bases; bases with no gene match: 6. Per germline, CDR1 SGHAT and CDR2 FQNNGV. CDR3 size: 14 residues. As for this clonotype: The CDR3 ends on some other residue instead of the conserved phenylalanine or tryptophan, so this is likely a read error.

Building of the TCR beta libraries involved iRepertoire HTBI primers and Arm-PCR of CDR3 regions. Each CDR3 protein is one row after TCRdb ran MiXCR on the multiplex PCR reads. This table holds 200,000 to 250,000 distinct CDR3 sequences, roughly 19% found once. This sample's time point: newly diagnosed GD, antithyroid drugs for less than 3 months. RNA extracted from PBMCs served as the sequencing template. These data were also reused for a study on T cells in Graves' hyperthyroidism and ophthalmopathy.

This receptor was identified in a woman aged 30 to 39 with Graves disease. The material sequenced was peripheral blood mononuclear cells (PBMCs), taken at new diagnosis, from a patient treated with antithyroid drugs. The V and J genes are TRBV11-2 and TRBJ2-5, with 9 bases that match TRBD2. DNA of the CDR3: TGTGCCAGCAGCCGGCGGGGGGGCTGGGAGACCCAGTACTTG. The encoded protein is CASSRRGGWETQYL.